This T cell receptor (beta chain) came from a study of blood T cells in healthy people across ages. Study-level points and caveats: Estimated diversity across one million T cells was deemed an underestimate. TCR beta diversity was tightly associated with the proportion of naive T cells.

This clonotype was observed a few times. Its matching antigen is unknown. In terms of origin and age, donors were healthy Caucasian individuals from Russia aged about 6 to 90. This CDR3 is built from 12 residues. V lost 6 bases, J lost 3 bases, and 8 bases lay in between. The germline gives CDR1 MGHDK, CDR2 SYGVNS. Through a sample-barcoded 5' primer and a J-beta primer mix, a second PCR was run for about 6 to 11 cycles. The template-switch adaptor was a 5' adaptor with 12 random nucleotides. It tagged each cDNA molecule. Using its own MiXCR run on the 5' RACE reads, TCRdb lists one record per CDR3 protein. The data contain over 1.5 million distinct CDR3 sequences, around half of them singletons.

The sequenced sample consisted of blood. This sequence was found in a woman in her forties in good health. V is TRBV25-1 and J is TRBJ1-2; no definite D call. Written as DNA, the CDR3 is TGTGCCAGCAGGGGGAATTACTATGGCTACACCTTC. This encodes CASRGNYYGYTF.